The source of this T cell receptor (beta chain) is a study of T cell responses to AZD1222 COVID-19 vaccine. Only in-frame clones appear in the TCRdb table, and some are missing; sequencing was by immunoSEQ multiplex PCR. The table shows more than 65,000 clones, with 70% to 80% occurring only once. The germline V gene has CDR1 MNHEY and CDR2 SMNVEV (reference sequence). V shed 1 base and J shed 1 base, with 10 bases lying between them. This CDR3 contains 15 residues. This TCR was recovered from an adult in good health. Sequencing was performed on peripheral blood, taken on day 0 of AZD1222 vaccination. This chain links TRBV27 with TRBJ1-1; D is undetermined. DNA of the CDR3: TGTGCCAGCAGTTTATGGAACCCGGGGAACACTGAAGCTTTCTTT. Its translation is CASSLWNPGNTEAFF.